The next 3 T cell receptor beta chains were all read from a single sample in a study of T-cell reconstitution after alpha-beta-depleted transplantation in children. Preparation of the TCRbeta library involved a method that used unique molecular identifiers. MiXCR was run by TCRdb on the PCR reads, yielding one entry per CDR3 protein. Of fewer than 500,000 distinct CDR3 sequences detected, around 46% appear once; the ten largest clones hold 27%. Here the sequenced sample was PBMCs, taken before TCRalphabeta/CD19-depleted stem cell transplant. These receptors were obtained from a girl aged 2 to 9 with aplastic anemia, due to receive a stem cell transplant.

This clonotype has only a few counts. The chain is built from TRBV29-1 and TRBJ2-3; TRBD2 agrees at 8 bases. The CDR3 contains 13 residues. V lost 4 bases and J lost 2; bases outside the gene matches: 2. CDR1 and CDR2 from the germline V gene are SQVTM and ANQGSEA. Here the CDR3 reads CSVGSGATDTQYF. The CDR3, as DNA: TGCAGCGTTGGTAGCGGGGCCACAGATACGCAGTATTTT.

The CDR3 nucleotides are TGTGCCAGCAGTTACTCGGCGGTTAGCACAGATACGCAGTATTTT. Protein: CASSYSAVSTDTQYF. This sequence joins TRBV6-5 and TRBJ2-3; no clear D gene. CDR1 and CDR2 (germline): MNHEY, SVGAGI. The V gene lost 0 bases and the J gene lost 0 bases, with 7 bases spanning the gap. CDR3 length: 15 amino acids.

The V and J genes are TRBV9 and TRBJ1-2; 7 positions match TRBD1. Germline assignment: CDR1 SGDLS and CDR2 YYNGEE. The length of the CDR3 is 12 residues. After removal of 5 bases from V and 4 bases from J, the junction contained 2 bases not matched to a gene. The CDR3 DNA sequence: TGTGCCAGCAGTGACAGGGTCTATGGCTACACCTTC. The encoded protein is CASSDRVYGYTF.